This TCR beta chain was retrieved from a study of T cell repertoires in cytomegalovirus infection. Each CDR3 protein gets one entry after TCRdb re-called the reads with MiXCR. The repertoire holds around 530,000 distinct CDR3 sequences, with more than 20% as singletons. The germline gives CDR1 LNHDA, CDR2 SQIVND (reference sequence). The V and J ends lost 7 bases and 0 bases respectively, with 13 bases between them. CDR3 length: 15 residues. This clonotype was observed a handful of times. Sequencing used PBMCs. The rearrangement uses TRBV19 and TRBJ1-5, with D unresolved. This TCR was sampled from a human donor in good health (CMV status not recorded). Some clones in this sample may be carry-over from other donors' samples. This CDR3 is CASKEGQISNQPQHF. CDR3 nucleotide sequence: TGTGCCAGTAAAGAGGGTCAGATTAGCAATCAGCCCCAGCATTTT.